These 22 T cell receptor beta chains were sequenced from one sample in a study of blood T cell repertoires in COVID-19. This table comes from immunoSEQ multiplex PCR, and its TCRdb copy is limited to in-frame clones, with some not included. This repertoire shows approximately 210,000 clones, 82% found once; its top ten account for 3% to 3.5%. The material sequenced was PBMCs or T cells enriched from blood (not recorded which). All receptors come from a woman in her fifties or sixties who had recovered from COVID-19.

The chain combines TRBV5-4 with TRBJ2-4, with TRBD1 identical over 7 bases. This CDR3 has 16 residues. The V gene's germline CDR1 is SGHNT and CDR2 YYREEE (reference sequence). Unmatched junction bases numbered 10, after V lost 3 bases and J lost 4 bases. CDR3 bases: TGTGCCAGCAGCTCCCCCCAGACAGGGAGAAAAAACATTCAGTACTTC. Translation: CASSSPQTGRKNIQYF.

This rearrangement joins TRBV6-6 to TRBJ2-3, with TRBD2 identical over 13 bases. With V trimmed by 5 bases and J by 0 bases, 8 bases remained unmatched. There are 18 residues in the CDR3. CDR1 is MNHNY and CDR2 is SVGAGI in the germline V gene (reference sequence). The CDR3 loop reads CASSLTSGGGFSTDTQYF. DNA of the CDR3: TGTGCCAGCAGTCTTACTAGCGGGGGGGGGTTTAGCACAGATACGCAGTATTTT.

The chain couples TRBV7-9 to TRBJ1-6, with D unclear. V shed 2 bases and J shed 14 bases, with 13 bases lying between them. The CDR3 totals 13 residues. CDR1 SEHNR and CDR2 FQNEAQ come from the germline V gene (reference sequence). The CDR3 protein is CASSLPLLMTLHF. In nucleotides, the CDR3 is TGTGCCAGCAGCTTACCTCTGCTAATGACCCTCCACTTT.

This clone was found a few times. The chain uses TRBV11-3 and TRBJ2-1; 9 positions match TRBD2. The V gene end was trimmed by 4 bases and the J gene end by 7 bases; junction bases not matched to a gene: 8. From germline, CDR1 is SGHNT and CDR2 YENEEA. The CDR3 runs to 15 residues. CDR3 in amino acids: CASSSVAGAFNEQFF. The CDR3 bases are TGTGCCAGCAGCTCGGTAGCGGGAGCCTTTAATGAGCAGTTCTTC. Using reference TRBV11-3 and TRBJ2-1 for the parts outside the CDR3, the full variable domain is EAGVVQSPRYKIIEKKQPVAFWCNPISGHNTLYWYLQNLGQGPELLIRYENEEAVDDSQLPKDRFSAERLKGVDSTLKIQPAELGDSAVYLCASSSVAGAFNEQFFGPGTRLTVL.

The chain joins TRBV19 to TRBJ2-5, with 7 positions matching TRBD1. CDR1 is LNHDA and CDR2 is SQIVND in the germline V gene (reference sequence). The CDR3 consists of 15 residues. V lost 2 bases and J lost 4; bases outside the gene matches: 7. CDR3 protein: CASSIREGAPETQYF. In DNA form, the CDR3 reads TGTGCCAGTAGTATACGAGAGGGGGCCCCAGAGACCCAGTACTTC.

This sequence joins TRBV2 and TRBJ2-7; 10 nucleotides line up with TRBD1. Trimming took 6 bases from V and 4 from J; bases not matched to a gene: 9. This CDR3 comprises 15 residues. CDR1 and CDR2 (germline): SNHLY, FYNNEI. The CDR3 reads CASRARQGATYEQYF. The CDR3 coding sequence is TGTGCCAGCAGGGCCCGACAGGGGGCAACTTACGAGCAGTACTTC.

The rearrangement uses TRBV12-3 or TRBV12-4 and TRBJ2-5, with TRBD2 as a possible D gene (5 bases). This CDR3 is built from 13 residues. The V end lost 3 bases, the J end lost 4 bases, and 9 bases lay between the germline ends. The DNA of the CDR3 is TGTGCCAGCAGTTTCGGGGAAAGAGAGACCCAGTACTTC. Its translation is CASSFGERETQYF.

This chain uses TRBV29-1 with TRBJ1-1, with D uncertain. Germline V CDR1 and CDR2: SQVTM, ANQGSEA. This CDR3 is 16 amino acids long. The V and J ends lost 0 bases and 3 bases respectively, with 17 bases between them. The CDR3 nucleotides are TGCAGCGTTGAAGATCCTGCGGGTGATACTTACACTGAAGCTTTCTTT. This translates into CSVEDPAGDTYTEAFF.

With respect to this clone: At the DNA level, this CDR3 is encoded by other sequences in the same sample as well. This chain joins TRBV5-1 and TRBJ1-1; 7 bases match TRBD1. Looked up from germline, CDR1 is SGHRS and CDR2 is YFSETQ. J gave up 0 bases and V 4 bases, and 3 bases lay outside the gene matches. CDR3 length equals 14 residues. CDR3 residues: CASSLGQMNTEAFF. DNA of the CDR3: TGCGCCAGCAGCCTGGGACAGATGAACACTGAAGCTTTCTTT.

This clone was observed a single time. This chain uses TRBV4-3 with TRBJ2-1; 15 bases fit TRBD2. Germline V CDR1 and CDR2: LGHNA, YSLEER. The CDR3 spans 20 residues. Trimming removed 0 bases from V and 2 bases from J; junction bases left unmatched: 8. The CDR3 nucleotides are TGCGCCAGCAGCCAAGATCTACTGGGACTAGCGGGGGGCACCTACAATGAGCAGTTCTTC. Its protein product is CASSQDLLGLAGGTYNEQFF.

This clone has a single count. This chain uses TRBV7-9 with TRBJ2-3; D perhaps matches TRBD1 (5 bases). Germline V gene data show CDR1 as SEHNR and CDR2 as FQNEAQ (reference sequence). The CDR3 is made up of 16 amino acids. V was pared by 4 bases and J by 2 bases, with 16 bases between. The CDR3 sequence is CASSSDNWPYTDTQYF. The CDR3 DNA sequence: TGTGCCAGCAGCTCGGACAACTGGCCATACACAGATACGCAGTATTTT.

This chain uses TRBV7-2 with TRBJ1-1; D ambiguous. Germline values: CDR1 SGHTA, CDR2 FQGNSA. V lost 2 bases, J lost 5 bases, and 12 bases lay in between. The CDR3 runs 14 residues. CDR3 sequence: CASSLYFRETEAFF. CDR3 coding DNA: TGTGCCAGCAGCTTATATTTTAGGGAGACTGAAGCTTTCTTT.

The chain recombines TRBV4-3 with TRBJ1-3; no clear D gene. Germline V gene data show CDR1 as LGHNA and CDR2 as YSLEER. The CDR3 covers 17 residues. Trimming pared 1 base from V and 0 bases from J, leaving 13 bases between. CDR3 sequence: CASSQVGGGSSGNTIYF. CDR3 nucleotide sequence: TGCGCCAGCAGCCAAGTCGGCGGTGGAAGCTCTGGAAACACCATATATTTT.

The chain has TRBV5-1 and TRBJ2-3, with no clear D. Germline V gives CDR1 SGHRS, CDR2 YFSETQ. Trimming shortened V by 2 bases and J by 0 bases, and 7 bases separated the two germline ends. The CDR3 totals 14 residues. The CDR3 sequence is CASSLATSTDTQYF. The CDR3 coding sequence is TGCGCCAGCAGCTTAGCCACCAGCACAGATACGCAGTATTTT.

This chain connects TRBV5-3 to TRBJ2-7; TRBD1 is a possible D gene (6 bases). TRBV5-3 has ORF status, its function being uncertain. The CDR3 covers 13 residues. Trimming cost V 1 base and J 4 bases, with 9 bases left between them. The CDR3 DNA sequence: TGTGCCAGAAGCTTGTGGGGGCCATACGAGCAGTACTTC. Protein: CARSLWGPYEQYF.

The chain combines TRBV6-5 with TRBJ2-2, with TRBD1 as a possible D gene (6 bases). Germline values: CDR1 MNHEY, CDR2 SVGAGI. The germline V and J ends were trimmed by 10 bases and 8 bases, with 20 bases remaining between them. This CDR3 is 14 amino acids long. CDR3 residues: CATTWGITGGELFF. The CDR3 region has the DNA TGTGCCACTACCTGGGGAATTACAGGGGGGGAGCTGTTTTTT.

The gene calls are TRBV9 and TRBJ2-7, with 11 bases fitting TRBD2. The CDR3 has 15 amino acids. Germline V gene lookup returns CDR1 SGDLS and CDR2 YYNGEE. V lost 2 bases and J lost 1; bases outside the gene matches: 2. The DNA for the CDR3 is TGTGCCAGCAGCGTGGGGACTAGCGGTTCCTACGAGCAGTACTTC. Its protein product is CASSVGTSGSYEQYF.

The chain's CDR3 is CASSLGTAGGPSSYEQYF. CDR3 nucleotides: TGTGCCAGCAGCTTAGGAACAGCGGGAGGGCCCTCGTCCTACGAGCAGTACTTC. The chain is built from TRBV7-6 and TRBJ2-7; 10 bases agree with TRBD2. The germline gives CDR1 SGHVS, CDR2 FNYEAQ. The trim removed 1 base at V and 1 base at J, leaving 10 bases unmatched. The CDR3 is 18 residues long.

This clone was counted only a few times. This chain connects TRBV7-7 to TRBJ2-1; TRBD2 agrees at 8 bases. In germline, CDR1 is SSHAT, CDR2 FNYEAQ (reference sequence). V was clipped by 5 bases and J by 3 bases; unmatched bases: 6. There are 15 residues in the CDR3. This CDR3 reads CASSESGGVYNEQFF. DNA of the CDR3: TGTGCCAGCAGCGAGTCGGGGGGGGTCTACAATGAGCAGTTCTTC.

This chain joins TRBV3-1 (or the pseudogene TRBV3-2) and TRBJ1-5, with D hard to call. The V gene lost 0 bases and the J gene lost 4 bases, with 4 bases spanning the gap. Germline-derived CDR1 and CDR2 are LGHDT and YNNKEL (reference sequence). This CDR3 is 13 amino acids long. The CDR3 region has the DNA TGTGCCAGCAGCCAAGATCCTAATCAGCCCCAGCATTTT. It specifies CASSQDPNQPQHF.

The genes are TRBV4-1 and TRBJ2-7; the match to TRBD2 covers 8 bases. The CDR3 consists of 16 residues. Trimming at V came to 1 base and at J to 5 bases, leaving 10 bases not matched to a gene. Germline V CDR1 and CDR2: MGHRA, YSYEKL. CDR3 sequence: CASSQVPRLAGDEQYF. The DNA of the CDR3 is TGCGCCAGCAGCCAAGTCCCCCGGCTAGCGGGTGACGAGCAGTACTTC.

The rearrangement joins TRBV5-5 to TRBJ2-5; 7 bases fit TRBD1. CDR3 length equals 16 residues. The germline CDR1 and CDR2 sequences are SGHKS and YYEKEE (reference sequence). The V segment lost 4 bases and the J segment 4 bases; nucleotides outside the gene matches: 13. CDR3: CASSPARGRGGETQYF. Written as DNA, the CDR3 is TGTGCCAGCAGCCCAGCAAGGGGGCGAGGAGGAGAGACCCAGTACTTC.